The clone carrying this TCR beta chain was observed a few times. Its antigen is unidentified. This entry is derived from a study of response to subunit inactivated influenza vaccine. One entry per CDR3 protein results from TCRdb running MiXCR on the RT-PCR reads. The sample has 530,000 or so distinct CDR3 sequences, 11% to 15% seen once; the top ten hold 8.5% to 14%. Study conclusions and caveats: The authors proposed limited new T cell recruitment per seasonal influenza vaccination.

The CDR3 spans 14 residues. The ends were cut back, 0 bases at V and 2 bases at J, with 6 bases in the middle. In germline, CDR1 is SGHDT, CDR2 YYEEEE. The starting material was PBMCs from blood, obtained 12 days after vaccination. The origin of this receptor is a man aged 45-65 years who received an inactivated influenza vaccine. This chain links TRBV5-6 with TRBJ2-1, with unresolved D. CDR3 residues: CASSLELTYNEQFF. In nucleotides, the CDR3 is TGTGCCAGCAGCTTGGAATTGACCTACAATGAGCAGTTCTTC.